The source of this T cell receptor (beta chain) is a study of T cell responses to AZD1222 COVID-19 vaccine. Study overall: Both about-4-week and about-12-week second-dose recipients were combined. Overall study results and limits: Spike regions recognized by vaccine-associated CD4 TCRs spanned the protein, led by 160-218 and 743-854. Donors were largely white British and mainly female; clonal diversity was possibly underestimated. Rises in breadth and depth of Spike-specific TCRs came after two AZD1222 doses.

A remark on this clone: Its antigen is undetermined.

CDR1 is MDHEN and CDR2 is SYDVKM in the germline V gene. This CDR3 spans 11 amino acids. Trimming left V 11 bases short and J 4 bases short, with 11 bases between. Sequenced by immunoSEQ multiplex PCR; TCRdb stores in-frame clones only, minus some. The repertoire includes some 100,000 clones, about nine tenths of them detected once, and around 1.3% sits in the top ten. The chain combines TRBV28 with TRBJ1-2; D gene unclear. The sample consisted of peripheral blood, taken on day 0 of AZD1222 vaccination. The receptor's source is an adult in good health. In DNA form, the CDR3 reads TGTGCCGTACGACACCCCTATGGCTACACCTTC. This sequence encodes CAVRHPYGYTF.